This TCR beta chain was identified during a study of cytomegalovirus exposure and HLA in healthy donors. Whole-study results and caveats: The study flagged about 150 TCR beta chains as cytomegalovirus-associated.

Comments on this clone: Its antigen is currently unknown.

The V end was cut by 3 bases, the J end by 8 bases, with 7 bases between. Germline CDR1 reads LGHNA; CDR2 reads YNFKEQ. The CDR3 length is 11 residues. Clones were read by immunoSEQ multiplex PCR, and TCRdb kept only the in-frame ones, dropping some. Among more than 95,000 clones listed, around nine tenths were seen once. Sequenced sample: PBMCs. The genes are TRBV4-2 and TRBJ1-1; D is perhaps TRBD1 (5 bases). This sequence originates from a woman between 18 and 30 years old in good health and CMV-seronegative. In DNA, the CDR3 is TGTGCCAGCAGCCAGGGGCCAGAAGCTTTCTTT. Protein product: CASSQGPEAFF.